This T cell receptor beta chain appears in the sequencing data of a study of T cells in Graves' hyperthyroidism and ophthalmopathy. Of note for this clonotype: The antigen is undetermined.

The study, taken as a whole, reports: Stable hyperthyroidism was told apart from ophthalmopathy by a model built on 13 V-J features.

Trimming took off 7 bases at V and 4 bases at J, with 15 bases between the two ends. The CDR3 consists of 14 residues. Germline CDR1 reads MNHNS; CDR2 reads SASEGT. There were TCR beta CDR3 regions amplified from RNA transcripts. RT-PCR in the first round (using the HTBI primer set) targeted the TCR CDR3. TCRdb called the multiplex PCR reads again in MiXCR, with one record for every CDR3 protein. The sample holds 400,000 or so distinct CDR3 sequences; roughly 13% are singletons and the top ten take under 30%. Uncontrolled infection, other autoimmune disease, pregnancy or lactation disqualified patients from enrolment.

The chain links TRBV6-1 to TRBJ2-3; D unclear. The sequence derives from a man between 50 and 59 years old with Graves' ophthalmopathy. The sample consisted of blood. CDR3 nucleotides: TGTGCCAGCAAAGAGAGAGCTGGGGCAGATACGCAGTATTTT. Protein sequence: CASKERAGADTQYF.